The clone carrying this T cell receptor beta chain was detected ten times or more. The antigen is undetermined. The data are from a study of response to subunit inactivated influenza vaccine. Whole-study results and caveats: Authors proposed each seasonal influenza vaccination draws in few new T cells.

TCRdb re-called the RT-PCR reads with MiXCR, one entry per CDR3 protein. The profile shows roughly 700,000 distinct CDR3 sequences, about 15% of them singletons. Trimming stripped 3 bases from V and 2 bases from J, with 8 bases between. The CDR3 has 14 residues. Germline CDR1 MNHEY, CDR2 SMNVEV (reference sequence). This TCR derives from a man between 45 and 60 years old who received an inactivated influenza vaccine. This rearrangement joins TRBV27 to TRBJ2-1; tentatively, D is TRBD2 (7 bases). Sequences were derived from PBMCs from blood, sampled 14 to 15 days before vaccination. CDR3 bases: TGTGCCAGCAGTTTCGGGGGGCCCTACAATGAGCAGTTCTTC. It yields the protein CASSFGGPYNEQFF.